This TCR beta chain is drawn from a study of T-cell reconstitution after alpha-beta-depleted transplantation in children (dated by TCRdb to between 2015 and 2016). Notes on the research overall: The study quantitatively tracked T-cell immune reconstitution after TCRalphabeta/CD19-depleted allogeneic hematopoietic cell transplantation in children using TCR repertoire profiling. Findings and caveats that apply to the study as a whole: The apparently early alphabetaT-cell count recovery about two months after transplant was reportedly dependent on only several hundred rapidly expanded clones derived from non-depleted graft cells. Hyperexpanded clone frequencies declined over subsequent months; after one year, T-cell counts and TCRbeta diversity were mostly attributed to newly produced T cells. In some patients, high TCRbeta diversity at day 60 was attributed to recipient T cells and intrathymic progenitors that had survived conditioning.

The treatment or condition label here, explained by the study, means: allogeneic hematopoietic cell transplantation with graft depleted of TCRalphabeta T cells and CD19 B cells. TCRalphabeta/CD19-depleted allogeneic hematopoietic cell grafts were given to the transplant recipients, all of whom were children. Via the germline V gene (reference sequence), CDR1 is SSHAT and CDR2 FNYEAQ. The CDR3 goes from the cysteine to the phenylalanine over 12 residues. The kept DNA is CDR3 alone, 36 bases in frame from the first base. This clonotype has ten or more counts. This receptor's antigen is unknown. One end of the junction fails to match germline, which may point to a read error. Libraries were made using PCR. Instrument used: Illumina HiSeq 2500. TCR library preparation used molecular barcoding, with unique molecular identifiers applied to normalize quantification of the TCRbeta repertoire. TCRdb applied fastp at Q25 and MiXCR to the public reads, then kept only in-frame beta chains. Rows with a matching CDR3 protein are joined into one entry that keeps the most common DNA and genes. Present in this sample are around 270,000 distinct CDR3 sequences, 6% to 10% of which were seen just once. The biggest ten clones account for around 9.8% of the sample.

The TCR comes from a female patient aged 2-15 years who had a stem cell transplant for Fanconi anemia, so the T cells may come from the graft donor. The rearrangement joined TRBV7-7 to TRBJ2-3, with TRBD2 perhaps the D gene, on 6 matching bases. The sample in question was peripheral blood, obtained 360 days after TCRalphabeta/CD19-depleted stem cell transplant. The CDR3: CASSLEGGTQYF. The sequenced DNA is TGTGCTAGCAGCTTAGAGGGAGGAACGCAGTATTTT.